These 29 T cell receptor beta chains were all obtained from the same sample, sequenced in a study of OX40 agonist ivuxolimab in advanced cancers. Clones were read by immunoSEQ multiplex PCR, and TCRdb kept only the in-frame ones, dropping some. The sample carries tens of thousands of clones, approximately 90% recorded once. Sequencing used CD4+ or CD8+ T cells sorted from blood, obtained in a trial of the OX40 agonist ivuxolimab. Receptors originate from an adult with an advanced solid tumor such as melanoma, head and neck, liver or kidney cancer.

The CDR3 reads CASSSTGTSGRYPYNEQFF. The DNA for the CDR3 is TGTGCCAGCAGCTCGACCGGGACTAGCGGGAGGTACCCCTACAATGAGCAGTTCTTC. The rearrangement joins TRBV9 to TRBJ2-1; 15 bases are shared with TRBD2. The CDR3 length is 19 residues. V lost 4 bases, J lost 2 bases, and 10 bases stayed unmatched. From germline, CDR1 is SGDLS and CDR2 YYNGEE.

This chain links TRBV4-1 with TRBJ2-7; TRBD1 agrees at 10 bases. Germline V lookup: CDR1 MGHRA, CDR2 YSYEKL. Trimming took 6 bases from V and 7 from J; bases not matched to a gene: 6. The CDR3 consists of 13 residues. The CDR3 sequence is CASSPGQGWEQYF. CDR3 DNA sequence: TGCGCCAGCAGTCCGGGACAGGGGTGGGAGCAGTACTTC.

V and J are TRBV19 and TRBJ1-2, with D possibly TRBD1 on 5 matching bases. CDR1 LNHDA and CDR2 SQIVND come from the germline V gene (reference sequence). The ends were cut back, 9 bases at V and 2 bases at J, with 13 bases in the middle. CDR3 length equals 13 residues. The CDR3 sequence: CASDYQGNYGYTF. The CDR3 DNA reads TGTGCCAGCGATTACCAGGGAAACTATGGCTACACCTTC.

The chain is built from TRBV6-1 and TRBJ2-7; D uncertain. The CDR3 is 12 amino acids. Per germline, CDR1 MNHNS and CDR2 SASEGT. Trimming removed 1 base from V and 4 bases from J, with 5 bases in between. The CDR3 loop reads CASSEGGYEQYF. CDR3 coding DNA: TGTGCCAGCAGTGAAGGGGGTTACGAGCAGTACTTC.

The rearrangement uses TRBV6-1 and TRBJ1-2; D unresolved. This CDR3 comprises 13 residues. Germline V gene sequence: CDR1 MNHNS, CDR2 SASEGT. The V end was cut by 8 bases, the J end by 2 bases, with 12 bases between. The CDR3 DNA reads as TGTGCCAGCCTGAGTCGCCTAAACTATGGCTACACCTTC. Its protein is CASLSRLNYGYTF.

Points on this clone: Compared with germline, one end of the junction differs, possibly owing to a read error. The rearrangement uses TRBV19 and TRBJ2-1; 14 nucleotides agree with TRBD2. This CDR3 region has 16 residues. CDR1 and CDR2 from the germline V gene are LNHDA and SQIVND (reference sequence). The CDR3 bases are TGTGCTACCAGTAGGTCCCCGGGACTAGCGGGAGAGTCCCCTATCTTC. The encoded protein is CATSRSPGLAGESPIF.

The CDR3, as DNA: TGTGCCAGCAGTTTAACAGGGGGCGAGGACACTGAAGCTTTCTTT. Translating gives CASSLTGGEDTEAFF. This chain links TRBV28 with TRBJ1-1; 9 bases align to TRBD1. The V gene end was trimmed by 2 bases and the J gene end by 3 bases; junction bases not matched to a gene: 4. There are 15 residues in the CDR3. The V gene's germline CDR1 is MDHEN and CDR2 SYDVKM.

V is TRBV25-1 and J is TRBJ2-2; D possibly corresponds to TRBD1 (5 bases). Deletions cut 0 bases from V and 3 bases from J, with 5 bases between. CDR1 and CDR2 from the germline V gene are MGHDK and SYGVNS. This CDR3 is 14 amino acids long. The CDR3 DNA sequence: TGTGCCAGCAGTGAATACAGGGACACCGGGGAGCTGTTTTTT. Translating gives CASSEYRDTGELFF. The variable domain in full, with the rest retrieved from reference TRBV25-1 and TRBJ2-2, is EADIYQTPRYLVIGTGKKITLECSQTMGHDKMYWYQQDPGMELHLIHYSYGVNSTEKGDLSSESTVSRIRTEHFPLTLESARPSHTSQYLCASSEYRDTGELFFGEGSRLTVL.

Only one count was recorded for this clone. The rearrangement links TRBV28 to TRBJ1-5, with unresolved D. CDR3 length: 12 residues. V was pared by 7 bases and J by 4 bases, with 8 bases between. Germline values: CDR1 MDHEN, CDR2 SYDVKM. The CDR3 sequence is CASNPPNQPQHF. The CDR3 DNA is TGTGCCAGCAACCCCCCTAATCAGCCCCAGCATTTT.

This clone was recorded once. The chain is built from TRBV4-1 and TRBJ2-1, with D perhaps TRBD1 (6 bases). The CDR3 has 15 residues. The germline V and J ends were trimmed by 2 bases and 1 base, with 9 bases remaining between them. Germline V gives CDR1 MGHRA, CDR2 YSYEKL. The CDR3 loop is CASSQHRGSYNEQFF. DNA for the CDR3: TGCGCCAGCAGCCAACATAGGGGGTCCTACAATGAGCAGTTCTTC.

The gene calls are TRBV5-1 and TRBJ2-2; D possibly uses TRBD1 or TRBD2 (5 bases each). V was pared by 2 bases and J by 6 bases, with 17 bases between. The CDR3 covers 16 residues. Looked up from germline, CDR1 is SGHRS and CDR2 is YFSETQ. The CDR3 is CASSLPGPGGSGELFF. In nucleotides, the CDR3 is TGCGCCAGCAGCTTACCGGGACCCGGCGGGTCCGGGGAGCTGTTTTTT.

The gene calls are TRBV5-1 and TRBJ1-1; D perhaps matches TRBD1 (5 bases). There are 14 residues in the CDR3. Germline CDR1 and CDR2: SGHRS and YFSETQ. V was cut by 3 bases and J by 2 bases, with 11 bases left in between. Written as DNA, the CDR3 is TGCGCCAGCAGCTCTAAGACAGAAAACACTGAAGCTTTCTTT. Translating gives CASSSKTENTEAFF.

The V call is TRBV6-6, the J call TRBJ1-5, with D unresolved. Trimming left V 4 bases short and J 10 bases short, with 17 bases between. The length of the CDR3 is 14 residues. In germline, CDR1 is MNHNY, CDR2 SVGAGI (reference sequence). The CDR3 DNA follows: TGTGCCAGCAGTTCAGCCCCGCTAGGAGCCCCCCAGCATTTT. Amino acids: CASSSAPLGAPQHF.

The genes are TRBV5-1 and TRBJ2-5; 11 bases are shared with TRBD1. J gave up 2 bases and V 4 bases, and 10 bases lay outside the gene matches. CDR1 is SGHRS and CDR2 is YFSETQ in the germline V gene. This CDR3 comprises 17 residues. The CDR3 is CASSVAGGTGGQETQYF. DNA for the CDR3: TGCGCCAGCAGCGTGGCCGGGGGGACAGGGGGACAAGAGACCCAGTACTTC.

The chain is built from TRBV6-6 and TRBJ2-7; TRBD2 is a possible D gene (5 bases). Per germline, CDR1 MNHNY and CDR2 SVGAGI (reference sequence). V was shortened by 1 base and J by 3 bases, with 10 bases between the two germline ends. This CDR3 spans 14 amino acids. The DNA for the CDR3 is TGTGCCAGCAGTTACTACGCCGGGAACTACGAGCAGTACTTC. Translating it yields CASSYYAGNYEQYF.

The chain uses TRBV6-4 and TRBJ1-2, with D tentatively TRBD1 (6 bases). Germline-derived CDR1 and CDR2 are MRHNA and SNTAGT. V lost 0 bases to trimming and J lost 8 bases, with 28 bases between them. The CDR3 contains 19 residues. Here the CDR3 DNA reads TGTGCCAGCAGTGACTCGAGGGGGGCGGGGCCCGCGAGCGGCGAGGGCTACACCTTC. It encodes CASSDSRGAGPASGEGYTF.

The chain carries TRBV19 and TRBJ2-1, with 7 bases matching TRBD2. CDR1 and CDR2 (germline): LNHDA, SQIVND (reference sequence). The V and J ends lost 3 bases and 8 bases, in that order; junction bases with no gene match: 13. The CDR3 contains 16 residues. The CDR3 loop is CASSILSGEGRDEQFF. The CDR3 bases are TGTGCCAGTAGTATCTTGAGCGGGGAGGGGCGGGATGAGCAGTTCTTC.

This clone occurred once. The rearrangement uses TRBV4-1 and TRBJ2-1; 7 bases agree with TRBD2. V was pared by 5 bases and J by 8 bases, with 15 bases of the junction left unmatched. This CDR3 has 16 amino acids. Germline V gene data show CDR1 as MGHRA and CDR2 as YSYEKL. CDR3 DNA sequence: TGCGCCAGCAGCGGGAGGGACTACGATAGGGTCGATGAGCAGTTCTTC. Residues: CASSGRDYDRVDEQFF.

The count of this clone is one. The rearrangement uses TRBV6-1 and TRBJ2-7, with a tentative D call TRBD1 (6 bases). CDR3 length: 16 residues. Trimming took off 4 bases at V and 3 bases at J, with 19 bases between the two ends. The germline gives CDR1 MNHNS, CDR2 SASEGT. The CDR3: CASSASRTDWGYEQYF. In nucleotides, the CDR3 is TGTGCCAGCAGTGCCTCCAGGACAGATTGGGGCTACGAGCAGTACTTC.

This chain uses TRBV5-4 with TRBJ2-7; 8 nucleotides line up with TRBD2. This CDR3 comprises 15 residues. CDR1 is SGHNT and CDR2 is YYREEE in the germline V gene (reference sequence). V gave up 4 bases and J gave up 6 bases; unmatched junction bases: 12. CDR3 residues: CASSPGGSFAGEQYF. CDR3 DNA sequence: TGTGCCAGCAGCCCGGGAGGGAGTTTCGCAGGCGAGCAGTACTTC.

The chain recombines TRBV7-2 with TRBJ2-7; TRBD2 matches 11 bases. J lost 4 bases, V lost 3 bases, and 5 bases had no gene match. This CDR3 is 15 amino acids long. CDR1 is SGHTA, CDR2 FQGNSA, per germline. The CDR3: CASSLAGTSGYEQYF. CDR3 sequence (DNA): TGTGCCAGCAGCTTGGCGGGGACTAGCGGTTACGAGCAGTACTTC. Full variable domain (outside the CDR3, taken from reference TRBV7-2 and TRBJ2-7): GAGVSQSPSNKVTEKGKDVELRCDPISGHTALYWYRQSLGQGLEFLIYFQGNSAPDKSGLPSDRFSAERTGGSVSTLTIQRTQQEDSAVYLCASSLAGTSGYEQYFGPGTRLTVT.

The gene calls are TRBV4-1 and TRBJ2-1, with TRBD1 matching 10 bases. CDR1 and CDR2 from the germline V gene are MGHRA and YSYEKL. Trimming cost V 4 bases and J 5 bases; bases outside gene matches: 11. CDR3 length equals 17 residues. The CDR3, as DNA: TGCGCCAGCAGCCTCCGGGACAGGGGACGAGCGGACAATGAGCAGTTCTTC. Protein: CASSLRDRGRADNEQFF.

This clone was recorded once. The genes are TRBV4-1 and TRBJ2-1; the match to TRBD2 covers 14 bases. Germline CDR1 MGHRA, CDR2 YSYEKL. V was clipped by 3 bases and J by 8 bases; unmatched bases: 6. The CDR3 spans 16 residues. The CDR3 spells CASSQGLAGDVDEQFF. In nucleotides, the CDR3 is TGCGCCAGCAGCCAGGGACTAGCGGGAGATGTGGATGAGCAGTTCTTC.

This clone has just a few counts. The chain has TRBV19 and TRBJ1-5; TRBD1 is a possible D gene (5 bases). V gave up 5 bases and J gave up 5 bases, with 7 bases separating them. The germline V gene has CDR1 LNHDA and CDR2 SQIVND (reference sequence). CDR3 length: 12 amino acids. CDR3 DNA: TGTGCCAGTAGTGGGGGGTATCAGCCCCAGCATTTT. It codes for CASSGGYQPQHF.

The CDR3 region is CASSLARDPGELFF. The CDR3, as DNA: TGTGCCAGCAGCTTGGCCAGGGATCCCGGGGAGCTGTTTTTT. The rearrangement joins TRBV5-8 to TRBJ2-2; TRBD1 is a possible D gene (5 bases). The germline V gene encodes CDR1 SGHTS and CDR2 YDEGEE. CDR3 length equals 14 residues. Trimming cost V 0 bases and J 6 bases, with 9 bases left between them.

The CDR3 DNA reads TGCAGCGTTGTACCGGACAAGCAGTTCTTC. This sequence encodes CSVVPDKQFF. J is TRBJ2-1 and V is TRBV29-1; possibly TRBD1 for D (5 bases). The CDR3 consists of 10 residues. V lost 4 bases and J lost 11, with 9 bases in between. Germline CDR1 SQVTM, CDR2 ANQGSEA.

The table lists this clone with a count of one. The CDR3 loop reads CSVEDGLAGAYEQYF. In nucleotides, the CDR3 is TGCAGCGTTGAAGATGGCCTAGCGGGAGCCTACGAGCAGTACTTC. The chain joins TRBV29-1 to TRBJ2-7; 10 positions agree with TRBD2. Germline V CDR1 and CDR2: SQVTM, ANQGSEA. After removal of 0 bases from V and 2 bases from J, the junction contained 4 bases not matched to a gene. The CDR3 is made up of 15 amino acids.

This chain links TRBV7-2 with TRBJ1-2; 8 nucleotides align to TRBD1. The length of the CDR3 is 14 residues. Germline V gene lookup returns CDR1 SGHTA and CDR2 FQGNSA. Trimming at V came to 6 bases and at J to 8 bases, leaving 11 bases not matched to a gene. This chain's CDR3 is CASRQGQALEGYTF. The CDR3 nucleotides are TGTGCCAGCAGGCAGGGACAGGCGCTCGAGGGCTACACCTTC.

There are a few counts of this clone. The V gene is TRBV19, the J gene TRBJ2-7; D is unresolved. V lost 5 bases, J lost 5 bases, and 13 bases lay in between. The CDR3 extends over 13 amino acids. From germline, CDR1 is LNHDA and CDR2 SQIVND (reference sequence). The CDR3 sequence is CASSETARDEQYF. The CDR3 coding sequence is TGTGCCAGTAGTGAGACGGCTCGGGACGAGCAGTACTTC.